One T cell receptor (beta chain) is described in this entry. Methods used by the authors: For nucleated cells, counts were estimated from reference gene primer amplification. The method was immunoSEQ multiplex PCR; TCRdb's version includes in-frame clones alone and lacks a portion of them. D and trimming come from the DNA, and the V and J calls and clone size come from that table. Counted here are fewer than 200,000 clones, 83% occurring once; the ten biggest clones make up under 2.5%. This sample was included in a study of blood T cell repertoires in COVID-19. Background on the study: Material from acute and convalescent COVID-19 was sourced from the United States, Italy and Spain. T cells, B-cell-depleted T cells, or PBMCs provided the cDNA or gDNA that served as material.

The receptor was isolated from an elderly woman with acute or convalescent COVID-19. Material for sequencing was peripheral blood.

CDR3 nucleotides: TGTGCCAGCAGCTCCTACTCGAGCTCGGGTGGGGAGCTGTTTTTT. It is translated as CASSSYSSSGGELFF. J is TRBJ2-2 and V is TRBV7-8; D unresolved. There are 15 residues in the CDR3. Germline CDR1 is SGHVS and CDR2 is FQNEAQ. The germline V and J ends were trimmed by 4 bases and 8 bases, with 17 bases remaining between them.